This T cell receptor (beta chain) came from a study of blood T cell repertoires in COVID-19. Study-wide context: Some COVID-19 samples were acute and others convalescent; all came from the United States, Italy and Spain. In each case, the material was cDNA or gDNA derived from T cells, B-cell-depleted T cells, or PBMCs.

Using immunoSEQ multiplex PCR, the repertoire was profiled, and TCRdb retains in-frame clones only, with some absent. The sample holds about 360,000 clones, approximately 86% seen once. Patients from Seattle were sampled longitudinally, starting during active infection. In germline, CDR1 is SGDLS, CDR2 YYNGEE. This CDR3 has 15 residues. With 0 bases clipped from V and 4 bases from J, the junction kept 2 bases outside the gene matches. Material: peripheral blood. The V call is TRBV9, the J call TRBJ2-1; the match to TRBD2 covers 9 bases. This TCR was sampled from a woman aged 55-75 years with COVID-19, enrolled during active disease. CDR3 sequence reads: CASSVDSGGYNEQFF. The CDR3 DNA reads TGTGCCAGCAGCGTAGACAGCGGGGGGTACAATGAGCAGTTCTTC.